What follows are 22 T cell receptor beta chains derived from one specimen sequenced in a study of blood T cell repertoires in COVID-19. Only in-frame clones appear in the TCRdb table, and some are missing; sequencing was by immunoSEQ multiplex PCR. The profile covers fewer than 300,000 clones, with around 90% appearing a single time and around 0.78% taken by the ten largest. The sequenced material came from peripheral blood. These receptors all come from a woman younger than 45 with acute or convalescent COVID-19.

This clone was detected only once. The chain uses TRBV6-5 and TRBJ1-4; TRBD1 might be the D (6 bases). The V gene lost 4 bases and the J gene lost 0 bases, with 6 bases spanning the gap. This CDR3 has 14 amino acids. Germline V CDR1 and CDR2: MNHEY, SVGAGI. The CDR3 here is CASSWTATNEKLFF. As DNA, the CDR3 is TGTGCCAGCAGTTGGACAGCAACTAATGAAAAACTGTTTTTT.

The chain links TRBV7-9 to TRBJ2-1, with 9 nucleotides matching TRBD2. Germline V gives CDR1 SEHNR, CDR2 FQNEAQ (reference sequence). Trimming removed 5 bases from V and 8 bases from J; junction bases left unmatched: 10. The CDR3 is made up of 15 amino acids. The CDR3 is CASSPSAGGPHEQFF. In DNA, the CDR3 is TGTGCCAGCAGCCCTTCGGCGGGAGGGCCCCATGAGCAGTTCTTC.

The V and J genes are TRBV30 and TRBJ1-6, with 7 bases aligning to TRBD1. Germline CDR1 and CDR2: GTSNPN and SVGIG (reference sequence). Trimming cost V 0 bases and J 8 bases; bases outside gene matches: 10. This CDR3 has 16 amino acids. Here the CDR3 DNA reads TGTGCCTGGAGTGTCATACCGGGACAGCGGGATTCACCCCTCCACTTT. The encoded protein is CAWSVIPGQRDSPLHF.

The chain employs TRBV29-1 and TRBJ1-5; TRBD1 matches at 10 bases. The V and J ends lost 6 bases and 4 bases, in that order; junction bases with no gene match: 9. Looked up from germline, CDR1 is SQVTM and CDR2 is ANQGSEA. CDR3 length: 15 amino acids. The CDR3 reads CSVAHGTGVNQPQHF. The DNA for the CDR3 is TGCAGCGTAGCTCACGGGACAGGGGTTAATCAGCCCCAGCATTTT.

The chain is built from TRBV4-1 and TRBJ1-3; D not resolved. There are 16 residues in the CDR3. Trimming shortened V by 1 base and J by 0 bases, and 10 bases separated the two germline ends. Per germline, CDR1 MGHRA and CDR2 YSYEKL. The DNA of the CDR3 is TGCGCCAGCAGCCAAGTGGCGGCTTCCTCTGGAAACACCATATATTTT. It is translated as CASSQVAASSGNTIYF.

There are a few counts of this clone. The V and J genes are TRBV27 and TRBJ2-2; possible D gene TRBD2, 5 bases. This CDR3 is built from 15 residues. The V end lost 6 bases, the J end lost 7 bases, and 18 bases lay between the germline ends. Germline V lookup: CDR1 MNHEY, CDR2 SMNVEV (reference sequence). Written as DNA, the CDR3 is TGTGCCAGCAGGGATCGGACTTGGACGAGCGGGGAGCTGTTTTTT. This encodes CASRDRTWTSGELFF.

Only one count was recorded for this clone. V usage is TRBV9 and J usage is TRBJ2-1; the D gene is possibly TRBD2 (5 bases). This CDR3 comprises 12 residues. V lost 1 base and J lost 8, with 7 bases in between. Germline CDR1 is SGDLS and CDR2 is YYNGEE. The CDR3 DNA reads as TGTGCCAGCAGCGTAATCGGGGATGAGCAGTTCTTC. Its translation: CASSVIGDEQFF.

The V gene is TRBV6-2 or TRBV6-3, the J gene TRBJ2-5; TRBD2 matches at 8 bases. The CDR3 extends over 13 amino acids. V trimming: 5 bases; J trimming: 5 bases; junction bases outside the gene matches: 4. Looked up from germline, CDR1 is MNHEY and CDR2 is SVGEGT. CDR3 protein: CASSRGRFETQYF. Here the CDR3 DNA reads TGTGCCAGCAGTCGCGGGAGGTTTGAGACCCAGTACTTC.

The genes are TRBV5-4 and TRBJ2-5; 12 bases match TRBD2. The CDR3 has 16 residues. From germline, CDR1 is SGHNT and CDR2 YYREEE (reference sequence). Unmatched junction bases numbered 8, after V lost 4 bases and J lost 4 bases. This CDR3 reads CASSPSSGRALETQYF. The CDR3 coding sequence is TGTGCCAGCAGCCCTTCTAGCGGGAGGGCCTTAGAGACCCAGTACTTC.

CDR3: CATSRVRGGVADTQYF. The CDR3 nucleotides are TGTGCCACCAGCAGAGTGCGGGGGGGAGTGGCAGATACGCAGTATTTT. This chain connects TRBV15 to TRBJ2-3, with TRBD2 identical over 9 bases. The V and J ends lost 1 base and 4 bases, in that order; junction bases with no gene match: 6. CDR1 is LNHNV, CDR2 YYDKDF, per germline (reference sequence). The CDR3 length is 16 residues.

The rearrangement uses TRBV5-1 and TRBJ1-6; TRBD1 agrees at 8 bases. This CDR3 has 14 amino acids. Looked up from germline, CDR1 is SGHRS and CDR2 is YFSETQ. The V gene end was trimmed by 4 bases and the J gene end by 10 bases; junction bases not matched to a gene: 7. The CDR3 here is CASSAGQDLSPLHF. The CDR3, as DNA: TGCGCCAGCAGCGCGGGACAGGATTTGTCACCCCTCCACTTT.

The rearrangement joins TRBV15 to TRBJ2-1; 13 positions agree with TRBD2. The CDR3 is 16 amino acids. Germline V lookup: CDR1 LNHNV, CDR2 YYDKDF (reference sequence). V trimming: 3 bases; J trimming: 7 bases; junction bases outside the gene matches: 6. Written as DNA, the CDR3 is TGTGCCACCAGCAGGATCGGACTAGCGGGAGATAATGAGCAGTTCTTC. Protein sequence: CATSRIGLAGDNEQFF. The variable domain in full, completed from reference TRBV15 and TRBJ2-1, reads DAMVIQNPRYQVTQFGKPVTLSCSQTLNHNVMYWYQQKSSQAPKLLFHYYDKDFNNEADTPDNFQSRRPNTSFCFLDIRSPGLGDTAMYLCATSRIGLAGDNEQFFGPGTRLTVL.

The chain joins TRBV7-8 to TRBJ2-5, with TRBD2 matching 12 bases. Per germline, CDR1 SGHVS and CDR2 FQNEAQ. There are 16 residues in the CDR3. V lost 1 base to trimming and J lost 4 bases; unmatched junction nucleotides: 4. In DNA form, the CDR3 reads TGTGCCAGCAGCTTAGGCCCGGGACTAGCGGGAGAGACCCAGTACTTC. Translated: CASSLGPGLAGETQYF.

This sequence joins TRBV6-5 and TRBJ2-1, with 7 bases matching TRBD1. The length of the CDR3 is 15 residues. In germline, CDR1 is MNHEY, CDR2 SVGAGI. J was trimmed by 5 bases and V by 7 bases; bases with no gene match: 11. The CDR3 region is CASKQTGSGDNEQFF. Written as DNA, the CDR3 is TGTGCCAGCAAGCAGACAGGGAGCGGAGACAATGAGCAGTTCTTC.

Concerning this clone: Within the sample, other DNA sequences also encode this same CDR3. The chain combines TRBV27 with TRBJ2-5; no firm D call. CDR3 length: 12 amino acids. Germline V gives CDR1 MNHEY, CDR2 SMNVEV (reference sequence). V lost 4 bases to trimming and J lost 0 bases, with 3 bases between them. This CDR3 reads CASSSDQETQYF. The CDR3 coding sequence is TGTGCCAGCAGTTCCGACCAAGAGACCCAGTACTTC.

The chain uses TRBV5-4 and TRBJ2-3; TRBD2 might be the D (5 bases). The CDR3 totals 13 residues. Between the trimmed V and J ends, which lost 0 bases and 6 bases, there was a span of 8 bases. CDR1 SGHNT and CDR2 YYREEE come from the germline V gene (reference sequence). CDR3 sequence reads: CASSLAGMDTQYF. CDR3 in DNA: TGTGCCAGCAGCTTGGCCGGGATGGATACGCAGTATTTT.

V and J are TRBV6-5 and TRBJ1-2, with D hard to call. This CDR3 has 10 residues. In germline, CDR1 is MNHEY, CDR2 SVGAGI. V was shortened by 10 bases and J by 6 bases, with 9 bases between the two germline ends. The CDR3 DNA reads TGTGCCACCTTGACTGATGGCTACACCTTC. It translates to CATLTDGYTF.

The V and J genes are TRBV2 and TRBJ1-4, with D uncertain. Germline V gene lookup returns CDR1 SNHLY and CDR2 FYNNEI. This CDR3 comprises 14 residues. V gave up 3 bases and J gave up 13 bases, with 18 bases separating them. CDR3 DNA: TGTGCCAGCAGTGATTTGGTGGGGAGGGCCCCACTGTTTTTT. This codes for CASSDLVGRAPLFF.

This chain uses TRBV7-8 with TRBJ1-1; 11 bases line up with TRBD1. Trimming took 5 bases from V and 1 from J; bases not matched to a gene: 3. CDR1 is SGHVS and CDR2 is FQNEAQ in the germline V gene. The CDR3 totals 15 residues. CDR3: CASSPGTGGNTEAFF. For the CDR3, the DNA is TGTGCCAGCAGCCCCGGGACAGGGGGGAACACTGAAGCTTTCTTT.

The rearrangement links TRBV24-1 to TRBJ2-5; tentatively, D is TRBD1 (8 bases). Trimming left V 5 bases short and J 5 bases short, with 17 bases between. This CDR3 is 15 amino acids long. The germline V gene has CDR1 KGHDR and CDR2 SFDVKD. The CDR3 is CATSVPGQGGETQYF. Here the CDR3 DNA reads TGTGCCACCAGTGTCCCCGGACAGGGAGGGGAGACCCAGTACTTC.

This chain joins TRBV7-8 and TRBJ2-1, with D possibly matching TRBD2 (5 bases). The CDR3 covers 15 residues. Trimming shortened V by 5 bases and J by 2 bases, and 13 bases separated the two germline ends. Germline CDR1 is SGHVS and CDR2 is FQNEAQ. The CDR3 nucleotides read TGTGCCAGCAGCCCCACTAGTGTACCCTACAATGAGCAGTTCTTC. Translating gives CASSPTSVPYNEQFF.

CDR3 residues: CASSSPGLAGELFF. The CDR3 coding sequence is TGTGCCAGCAGCTCCCCGGGACTAGCCGGGGAGCTGTTTTTT. The chain uses TRBV7-9 and TRBJ2-2; 8 bases match TRBD2. Unmatched junction bases numbered 4, after V lost 4 bases and J lost 6 bases. From germline, CDR1 is SEHNR and CDR2 FQNEAQ (reference sequence). This CDR3 is built from 14 residues.